This T cell receptor (beta chain) was observed in a study of blood T cells in healthy people across ages. Study as a whole: About one barcoded beta molecule per two T cells was the capture yield of template switching.

Then a second PCR, running roughly 7 to 11 cycles, was carried out with a sample-barcoded 5' primer and a J-beta primer mix. Using its own MiXCR run on the 5' RACE reads, TCRdb lists one record per CDR3 protein. There are 630,000 or so distinct CDR3 sequences in the sample; approximately 31% occur only once, and 15% to 17% lies in the top ten. Trimming removed 6 bases from V and 6 bases from J; junction bases left unmatched: 10. The CDR3 length is 15 residues. This clonotype was detected only a few times. The specimen was blood. This clonotype was obtained from a woman aged 80 or over in good health. The rearrangement uses TRBV12-3 or TRBV12-4 and TRBJ1-5; TRBD1 aligns across 8 bases. CDR3 in amino acids: CASRLTGALVQPQHF. CDR3 bases: TGTGCCAGCAGATTGACAGGGGCCCTTGTTCAGCCCCAGCATTTT.